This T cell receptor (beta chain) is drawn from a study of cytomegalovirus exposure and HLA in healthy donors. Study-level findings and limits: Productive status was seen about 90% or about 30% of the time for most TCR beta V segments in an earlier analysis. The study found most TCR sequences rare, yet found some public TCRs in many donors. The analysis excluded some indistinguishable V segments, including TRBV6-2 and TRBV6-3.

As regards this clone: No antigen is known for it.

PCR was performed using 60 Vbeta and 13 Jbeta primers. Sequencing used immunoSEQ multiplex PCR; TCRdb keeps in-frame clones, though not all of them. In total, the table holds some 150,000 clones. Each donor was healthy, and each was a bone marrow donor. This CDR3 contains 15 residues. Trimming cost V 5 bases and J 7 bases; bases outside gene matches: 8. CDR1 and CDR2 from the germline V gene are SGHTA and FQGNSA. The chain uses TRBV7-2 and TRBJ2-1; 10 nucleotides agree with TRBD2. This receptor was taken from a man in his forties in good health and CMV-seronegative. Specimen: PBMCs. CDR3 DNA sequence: TGTGCCAGCAGCCTTACCGGGACTAGCGTGAATGAGCAGTTCTTC. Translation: CASSLTGTSVNEQFF.